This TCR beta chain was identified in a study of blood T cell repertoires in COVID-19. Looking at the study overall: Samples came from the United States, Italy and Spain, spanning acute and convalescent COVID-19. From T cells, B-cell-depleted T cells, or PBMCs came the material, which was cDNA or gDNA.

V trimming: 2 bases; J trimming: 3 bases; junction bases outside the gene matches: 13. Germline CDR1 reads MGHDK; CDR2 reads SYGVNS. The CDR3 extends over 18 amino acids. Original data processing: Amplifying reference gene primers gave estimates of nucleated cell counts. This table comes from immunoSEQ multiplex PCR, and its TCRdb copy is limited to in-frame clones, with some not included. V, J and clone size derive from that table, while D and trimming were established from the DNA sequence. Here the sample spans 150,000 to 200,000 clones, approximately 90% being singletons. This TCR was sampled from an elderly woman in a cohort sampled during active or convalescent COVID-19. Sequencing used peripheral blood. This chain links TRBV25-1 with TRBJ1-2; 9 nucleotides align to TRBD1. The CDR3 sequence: CASSETGGVASDDYGYTF. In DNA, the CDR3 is TGTGCCAGCAGTGAAACAGGGGGCGTAGCATCCGATGACTATGGCTACACCTTC.